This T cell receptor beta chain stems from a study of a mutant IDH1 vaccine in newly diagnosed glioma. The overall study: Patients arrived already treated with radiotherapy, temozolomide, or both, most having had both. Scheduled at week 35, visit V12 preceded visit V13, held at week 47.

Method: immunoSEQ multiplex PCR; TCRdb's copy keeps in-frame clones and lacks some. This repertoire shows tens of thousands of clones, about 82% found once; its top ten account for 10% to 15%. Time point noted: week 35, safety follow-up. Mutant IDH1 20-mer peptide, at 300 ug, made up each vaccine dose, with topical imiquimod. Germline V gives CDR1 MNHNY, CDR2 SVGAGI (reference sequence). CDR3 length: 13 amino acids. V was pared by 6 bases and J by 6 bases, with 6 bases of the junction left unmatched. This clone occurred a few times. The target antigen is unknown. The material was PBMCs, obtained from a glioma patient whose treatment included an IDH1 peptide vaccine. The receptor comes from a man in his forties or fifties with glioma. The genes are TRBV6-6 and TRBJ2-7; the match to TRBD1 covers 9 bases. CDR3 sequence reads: CASRAQGASEQYV. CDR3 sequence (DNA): TGTGCCAGCAGAGCACAGGGGGCGAGCGAGCAGTACGTC.